This T cell receptor (beta chain) comes out of a study of cytomegalovirus exposure and HLA in healthy donors. PCR was performed using 60 Vbeta and 13 Jbeta primers. The repertoire was sequenced with immunoSEQ multiplex PCR; TCRdb's copy has only in-frame clones and lacks some. The sample lists 100,000 to 150,000 clones, around 84% seen once, with 6.3% in the top ten. Broader study findings: Presence/absence analyses rested on an assumption that sequencing depth was roughly uniform across donors. A later analysis, which compared TCR beta chains of equal frequency, found the HLA-associated ones more clonally expanded.

Germline V lookup: CDR1 SEHNR, CDR2 FQNEAQ (reference sequence). This CDR3 region has 18 residues. The junction had 7 bases not matched to a gene; V was cut back by 5 bases and J by 0 bases. Details on this clone: Its antigen is unknown.

The sample consisted of PBMCs. The source is a woman between 35 and 50 years old in good health and CMV-seronegative. This chain connects TRBV7-9 to TRBJ2-1, with 13 positions matching TRBD2. CDR3 in DNA: TGTGCCAGCAGCACTTCCGGGACTAGCGGGGTCTCCTACAATGAGCAGTTCTTC. It codes for CASSTSGTSGVSYNEQFF.